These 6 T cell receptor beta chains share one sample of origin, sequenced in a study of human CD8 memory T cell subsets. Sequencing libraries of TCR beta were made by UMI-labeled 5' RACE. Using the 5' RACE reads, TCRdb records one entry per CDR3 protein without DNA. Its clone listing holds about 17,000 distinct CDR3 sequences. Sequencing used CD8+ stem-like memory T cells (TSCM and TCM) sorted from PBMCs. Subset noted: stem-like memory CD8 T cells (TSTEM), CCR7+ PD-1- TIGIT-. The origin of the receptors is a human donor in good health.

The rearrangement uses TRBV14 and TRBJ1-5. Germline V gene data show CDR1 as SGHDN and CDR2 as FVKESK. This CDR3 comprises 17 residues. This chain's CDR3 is CASSQEIGRYSNQPQHF.

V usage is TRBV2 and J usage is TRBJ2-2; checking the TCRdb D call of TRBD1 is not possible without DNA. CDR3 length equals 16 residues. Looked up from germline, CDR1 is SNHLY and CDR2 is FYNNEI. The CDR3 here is CASSWGGSTNTGELFF.

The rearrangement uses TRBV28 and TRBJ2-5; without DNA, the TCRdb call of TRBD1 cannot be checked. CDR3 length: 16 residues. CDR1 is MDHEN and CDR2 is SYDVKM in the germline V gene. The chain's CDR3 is CASSPSAGTGSETQYF.

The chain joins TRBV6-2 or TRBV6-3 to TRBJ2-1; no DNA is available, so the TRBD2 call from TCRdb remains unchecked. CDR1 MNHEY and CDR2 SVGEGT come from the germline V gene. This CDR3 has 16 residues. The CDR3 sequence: CASSYAARVAYNEQFF.

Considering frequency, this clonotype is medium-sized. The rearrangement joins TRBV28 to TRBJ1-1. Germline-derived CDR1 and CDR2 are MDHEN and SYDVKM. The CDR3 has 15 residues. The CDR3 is CASSFAIGGSTEAFF.

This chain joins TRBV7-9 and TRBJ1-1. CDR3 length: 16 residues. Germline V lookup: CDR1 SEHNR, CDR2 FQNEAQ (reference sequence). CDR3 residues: CASSLAQGSVDTEAFF.